What follows are 30 T cell receptor beta chains derived from one specimen sequenced in a study of blood T cell repertoires in COVID-19. Data came from immunoSEQ multiplex PCR; TCRdb stores just in-frame clones and leaves some out. In the table there are just over 150,000 clones, 88% of which are singletons. The specimen sequenced was peripheral blood. These TCRs come from a woman in her sixties or seventies with acute or convalescent COVID-19.

V and J are TRBV7-9 and TRBJ2-1, with a possible D match to TRBD2 (5 bases). V was shortened by 8 bases and J by 4 bases, with 6 bases between the two germline ends. Germline CDR1 is SEHNR and CDR2 is FQNEAQ (reference sequence). The CDR3 is 11 amino acids. CDR3 sequence (DNA): TGTGCCAGCCGAGGGTACAATGAGCAGTTCTTC. Translating it yields CASRGYNEQFF.

The rearrangement links TRBV7-9 to TRBJ2-1, with TRBD2 matching 12 bases. The germline CDR1 and CDR2 sequences are SEHNR and FQNEAQ (reference sequence). V was clipped by 5 bases and J by 12 bases; unmatched bases: 14. The CDR3 runs to 16 residues. CDR3 in DNA: TGTGCCAGCAGCCCTACTAGCGGGGGGCTTCGGGTCGGGCAGTTCTTC. Protein: CASSPTSGGLRVGQFF.

V usage is TRBV28 and J usage is TRBJ1-2, with D perhaps TRBD1 (5 bases). Germline V CDR1 and CDR2: MDHEN, SYDVKM. The CDR3 totals 14 residues. The ends were cut back, 6 bases at V and 2 bases at J, with 13 bases in the middle. Written as DNA, the CDR3 is TGTGCCAGCAGCTCCCCGGGGGTGAACTATGGCTACACCTTC. Amino acid sequence: CASSSPGVNYGYTF.

The J gene is TRBJ2-5, the V gene TRBV5-5; tentatively, D is TRBD1 (5 bases). From germline, CDR1 is SGHKS and CDR2 YYEKEE (reference sequence). The V gene lost 0 bases and the J gene lost 2 bases, with 14 bases spanning the gap. The CDR3 spans 16 residues. In DNA form, the CDR3 reads TGTGCCAGCAGCTTGGGAAGGGGAAACTTTCAAGAGACCCAGTACTTC. As protein: CASSLGRGNFQETQYF.

This clone was picked up one time. The V and J genes are TRBV18 and TRBJ2-2; D is possibly TRBD2 (5 bases). Trimming stripped 2 bases from V and 8 bases from J, with 15 bases between. The CDR3 is 15 residues long. Germline CDR1 KGHSH, CDR2 LQKENI. The CDR3 DNA sequence: TGTGCCAGCTCACCATTGGCCGCGGGCAGAGGGGAGCTGTTTTTT. Its translation: CASSPLAAGRGELFF.

J is TRBJ1-2 and V is TRBV28, with a weak D call TRBD1 (6 bases). This CDR3 has 12 residues. The V and J ends lost 7 bases and 5 bases respectively, with 11 bases between them. Germline-derived CDR1 and CDR2 are MDHEN and SYDVKM. The CDR3 sequence is CASTQGSYGYTF. The CDR3 nucleotides read TGTGCCAGCACACAGGGAAGTTATGGCTACACCTTC.

CDR3 protein: CASSLGGTGGVDEQYF. The DNA of the CDR3 is TGTGCCAGCAGTTTAGGAGGCACAGGGGGCGTCGACGAGCAGTACTTC. J is TRBJ2-7 and V is TRBV27; TRBD1 matches 9 bases. CDR1 is MNHEY, CDR2 SMNVEV, per germline (reference sequence). The CDR3 runs to 16 residues. V was clipped by 2 bases and J by 5 bases; unmatched bases: 10.

J is TRBJ2-3 and V is TRBV25-1; D remains unclear. Looked up from germline, CDR1 is MGHDK and CDR2 is SYGVNS. This CDR3 region has 16 residues. V gave up 4 bases and J gave up 2 bases, with 16 bases separating them. The CDR3 nucleotides are TGTGCCAGCAGTGCCGACACGAAATCCTTCACAGATACGCAGTATTTT. Its translation: CASSADTKSFTDTQYF.

The chain carries TRBV19 and TRBJ1-2; D ambiguous. This CDR3 is built from 15 residues. Germline lookup yields CDR1 LNHDA and CDR2 SQIVND (reference sequence). Between the trimmed V and J ends, which lost 1 base and 8 bases, there was a span of 17 bases. CDR3 sequence reads: CASSIVIGLVGGYTF. The CDR3 DNA reads TGTGCCAGTAGTATAGTTATAGGACTCGTCGGGGGCTACACCTTC.

V gene TRBV7-8 combines with J gene TRBJ2-5, with TRBD2 identical over 7 bases. This CDR3 has 16 amino acids. J gave up 2 bases and V 1 base, and 7 bases lay outside the gene matches. Germline V CDR1 and CDR2: SGHVS, FQNEAQ. CDR3 in amino acids: CASSLGGVGGQETQYF. CDR3 coding DNA: TGTGCCAGCAGCTTAGGAGGGGTCGGGGGGCAAGAGACCCAGTACTTC.

The chain recombines TRBV6-2 or TRBV6-3 with TRBJ1-3, with D perhaps matching TRBD1 (6 bases). Germline V gene data show CDR1 as MNHEY and CDR2 as SVGEGT. The length of the CDR3 is 17 residues. Trimming removed 2 bases at V and 0 bases at J, with 14 bases between. The CDR3 region is CASSYLRGANSGNTIYF. CDR3 coding DNA: TGTGCCAGCAGTTACCTCCGGGGGGCCAACTCTGGAAACACCATATATTTT.

This rearrangement joins TRBV12-5 to TRBJ1-2; 8 bases are a match to TRBD1. Germline V gives CDR1 LGHNT, CDR2 FRNRAP. V dropped 1 base and J dropped 3; count of bases not matched to a gene: 7. The length of the CDR3 is 16 residues. The chain's CDR3 is CASGLALDRAHYGYTF. CDR3 in DNA: TGTGCTAGTGGTTTGGCTCTGGACAGGGCCCACTATGGCTACACCTTC.

On this clone itself: Other DNA variants within this sample encode the same CDR3. This chain connects TRBV6-5 to TRBJ2-3; 7 bases align to TRBD1. The J segment lost 1 base and the V segment lost 5 bases, leaving 6 bases of the junction unmatched. CDR3 length equals 15 residues. CDR1 is MNHEY and CDR2 is SVGAGI in the germline V gene. The CDR3 reads CASSNRGPGTDTQYF. The CDR3 nucleotides are TGTGCCAGCAGTAACAGGGGACCCGGCACAGATACGCAGTATTTT.

This rearrangement joins TRBV19 to TRBJ2-2, with D possibly being TRBD1 (5 bases). The CDR3 has 15 residues. In germline, CDR1 is LNHDA, CDR2 SQIVND (reference sequence). V was shortened by 8 bases and J by 1 base, with 14 bases between the two germline ends. The CDR3 bases are TGTGCCAGTTATAAGGGGCAAGGGAACACCGGGGAGCTGTTTTTT. Protein sequence: CASYKGQGNTGELFF.

The V call is TRBV29-1, the J call TRBJ1-2; 12 bases align to TRBD1. V lost 6 bases and J lost 10; bases outside the gene matches: 6. Germline V gene lookup returns CDR1 SQVTM and CDR2 ANQGSEA. The CDR3 loop spans 12 amino acids. This CDR3 is CSVRDRGLLYTF. The DNA for the CDR3 is TGCAGCGTGAGGGACAGGGGGCTTCTCTACACCTTC.

The chain is built from TRBV19 and TRBJ1-3, with 7 bases lining up with TRBD1. The CDR3 consists of 15 residues. Per the germline V gene, CDR1 is LNHDA and CDR2 is SQIVND (reference sequence). After removal of 3 bases from V and 3 bases from J, the junction contained 5 bases not matched to a gene. CDR3 protein: CASSIKTGLGNTIYF. CDR3 bases: TGTGCCAGTAGTATTAAGACAGGGCTTGGAAACACCATATATTTT.

This sequence joins TRBV5-4 and TRBJ2-7; 9 bases match TRBD1. This CDR3 region has 13 residues. Germline values: CDR1 SGHNT, CDR2 YYREEE (reference sequence). Trimming at V came to 4 bases and at J to 6 bases, leaving 5 bases not matched to a gene. CDR3 amino acids: CASSRGQGGEQYV. CDR3 sequence (DNA): TGTGCCAGCAGCAGGGGACAGGGTGGCGAGCAGTACGTC.

This clone was observed a single time. The rearrangement uses TRBV7-9 and TRBJ1-1, with a tentative D call TRBD1 (5 bases). The CDR3 consists of 15 residues. CDR1 is SEHNR and CDR2 is FQNEAQ in the germline V gene (reference sequence). V was shortened by 4 bases and J by 1 base, with 13 bases between the two germline ends. CDR3: CASSSPGLQNTEAFF. DNA of the CDR3: TGTGCCAGCAGCTCGCCGGGACTCCAGAACACTGAAGCTTTCTTT. The variable domain in full, with the rest retrieved from reference TRBV7-9 and TRBJ1-1, is DTGVSQNPRHKITKRGQNVTFRCDPISEHNRLYWYRQTLGQGPEFLTYFQNEAQLEKSRLLSDRFSAERPKGSFSTLEIQRTEQGDSAMYLCASSSPGLQNTEAFFGQGTRLTVV.

The chain employs TRBV11-1 and TRBJ1-2; TRBD1 is a possible D gene (6 bases). Trimming removed 4 bases from V and 9 bases from J, with 12 bases in between. CDR1 and CDR2 (germline): SGHAT, FQDESV (reference sequence). This CDR3 is built from 12 residues. DNA of the CDR3: TGTGCCAGCAGCTCACAGGGAGAACGCTACACCTTC. It yields the protein CASSSQGERYTF.

The chain combines TRBV3-1 (or the pseudogene TRBV3-2) with TRBJ1-6, with a possible D match to TRBD1 (6 bases). Trimming removed 6 bases at V and 0 bases at J, with 12 bases between. The CDR3 length is 16 residues. Germline assignment: CDR1 LGHDT and CDR2 YNNKEL (reference sequence). CDR3 sequence: CASSRQASSYNSPLHF. CDR3 bases: TGTGCCAGCAGTCGACAGGCCAGCTCCTATAATTCACCCCTCCACTTT.

The chain combines TRBV9 with TRBJ2-3; tentative D call: TRBD2 (6 bases). Germline lookup yields CDR1 SGDLS and CDR2 YYNGEE. The V and J ends lost 3 bases and 1 base respectively, with 12 bases between them. The CDR3 runs 15 residues. The CDR3 region is CASSAGAGRTDTQYF. In DNA form, the CDR3 reads TGTGCCAGCAGCGCCGGGGCGGGACGCACAGATACGCAGTATTTT. Looking up the rest from reference TRBV9 and TRBJ2-3 gives the full variable domain: DSGVTQTPKHLITATGQRVTLRCSPRSGDLSVYWYQQSLDQGLQFLIQYYNGEERAKGNILERFSAQQFPDLHSELNLSSLELGDSALYFCASSAGAGRTDTQYFGPGTRLTVL.

The genes are TRBV19 and TRBJ1-4; maybe TRBD1 (6 bases). Germline V lookup: CDR1 LNHDA, CDR2 SQIVND (reference sequence). Trimming removed 2 bases at V and 8 bases at J, with 12 bases between. CDR3 size: 14 residues. This chain's CDR3 is CASSIMDSTEKLFF. The CDR3 DNA reads TGTGCCAGTAGTATAATGGACAGTACGGAAAAACTGTTTTTT.

The chain combines TRBV5-8 with TRBJ1-2, with 10 bases fitting TRBD1. Trimming took 6 bases from V and 8 from J; bases not matched to a gene: 13. Germline V gives CDR1 SGHTS, CDR2 YDEGEE. This CDR3 is built from 15 residues. The CDR3 DNA sequence: TGTGCCAGCATTCTCCCGGGACAGGGGCGGCGAGGCTACACCTTC. Its translation is CASILPGQGRRGYTF.

The chain employs TRBV5-1 and TRBJ2-1; 7 nucleotides agree with TRBD2. J gave up 4 bases and V 5 bases, and 9 bases lay outside the gene matches. There are 15 residues in the CDR3. Germline values: CDR1 SGHRS, CDR2 YFSETQ. The CDR3 is CASSLAESNYNEQFF. The CDR3 DNA sequence: TGCGCCAGCAGTCTAGCGGAGTCAAATTACAATGAGCAGTTCTTC.

The V call is TRBV5-3, the J call TRBJ2-7; no firm D call. TRBV5-3 is filed as an ORF, its function uncertain. This CDR3 has 17 residues. Trimming left V 5 bases short and J 0 bases short, with 21 bases between. CDR3 coding DNA: TGTGCCAGAAGTTTGAGCCCGAAGTTAGATAGCTCCTACGAGCAGTACGTC. As protein: CARSLSPKLDSSYEQYV.

The chain is built from TRBV11-2 and TRBJ2-2; TRBD1 agrees at 10 bases. CDR1 is SGHAT and CDR2 is FQNNGV in the germline V gene. This CDR3 contains 16 residues. V shed 5 bases, J shed 3 bases, and the junction held 6 bases outside the gene matches. CDR3: CASSTRQGADTGELFF. The CDR3 nucleotides read TGTGCCAGCAGCACGCGACAGGGGGCGGACACCGGGGAGCTGTTTTTT.

In its sample, this clone was seen a few times. The CDR3 reads CASTQGIGYGYTF. The CDR3 nucleotides are TGTGCCAGTACCCAGGGGATCGGCTATGGCTACACCTTC. This sequence joins TRBV19 and TRBJ1-2; TRBD1 is a possible D gene (6 bases). The CDR3 extends over 13 amino acids. Germline values: CDR1 LNHDA, CDR2 SQIVND (reference sequence). Trimming shortened V by 7 bases and J by 4 bases, and 13 bases separated the two germline ends.

The chain combines TRBV28 with TRBJ1-2, with 7 bases fitting TRBD1. CDR1 MDHEN and CDR2 SYDVKM come from the germline V gene. This CDR3 is 14 amino acids long. Trimming at V came to 6 bases and at J to 8 bases, leaving 12 bases not matched to a gene. The CDR3 is CASRYDRVVPGYTF. CDR3 bases: TGTGCCAGCAGGTATGACAGGGTGGTGCCCGGCTACACCTTC.

The count of this clone is one. The limits of the CDR3 on the DNA are not certain, so only TCRdb's listed CDR3 is given. J is TRBJ1-4 and V is TRBV7-2; TRBD1 is the table's D call and was not checked against the DNA. The germline CDR1 and CDR2 sequences are SGHTA and FQGNSA. The CDR3 spans 13 amino acids, including both terminal residues. The chain's CDR3 is CASSFGQGEKLFF.

The V gene is TRBV6-6, the J gene TRBJ2-3; 7 nucleotides agree with TRBD2. From germline, CDR1 is MNHNY and CDR2 SVGAGI (reference sequence). The CDR3 is made up of 16 amino acids. V was pared by 3 bases and J by 1 base, with 7 bases of the junction left unmatched. The CDR3 spells CASSYGGGLGTDTQYF. CDR3 in DNA: TGTGCCAGCAGTTATGGGGGGGGGTTGGGCACAGATACGCAGTATTTT.